This TCR beta chain stems from a study of blood T cell repertoires in COVID-19. Using immunoSEQ multiplex PCR, the repertoire was profiled, and TCRdb retains in-frame clones only, with some absent. The repertoire includes 150,000 or so clones, over 75% of them detected once, and roughly two fifths sits in the top ten. The CDR3 runs to 14 residues. Trimming removed 6 bases from V and 3 bases from J; junction bases left unmatched: 6. Germline V gene sequence: CDR1 SGHNT, CDR2 YENEEA. Material: peripheral blood. This TCR was sampled from a human donor in a cohort sampled during active COVID-19. The V and J genes are TRBV11-3 and TRBJ2-3, with 7 positions matching TRBD1. CDR3: CASSTGEQTDTQYF. For the CDR3, the DNA is TGTGCCAGCAGTACAGGGGAACAGACAGATACGCAGTATTTT.